The clone carrying this T cell receptor beta chain was counted only a few times. CDR1 and CDR2 (germline): SGHTA, FQGNSA. V lost 4 bases, J lost 6 bases, and 15 bases lay in between. CDR3 length: 14 residues. These data originate in a study of blood T cells in healthy people across ages. The second PCR ran about 6 to 11 cycles with a sample-barcoded 5' primer and J-beta primers. TCRdb independently ran MiXCR on the 5' RACE reads; one entry per CDR3 protein. The data show almost 800,000 distinct CDR3 sequences, about three fifths seen once. Sequences were obtained from blood. This TCR was recovered from a man aged 25-40 years in good health. The genes are TRBV7-2 and TRBJ1-2; weak D call: TRBD1 (5 bases). The CDR3 sequence: CASSSTAPHNGYTF. The CDR3 region has the DNA TGTGCCAGCAGCTCGACAGCCCCGCACAATGGCTACACCTTC.